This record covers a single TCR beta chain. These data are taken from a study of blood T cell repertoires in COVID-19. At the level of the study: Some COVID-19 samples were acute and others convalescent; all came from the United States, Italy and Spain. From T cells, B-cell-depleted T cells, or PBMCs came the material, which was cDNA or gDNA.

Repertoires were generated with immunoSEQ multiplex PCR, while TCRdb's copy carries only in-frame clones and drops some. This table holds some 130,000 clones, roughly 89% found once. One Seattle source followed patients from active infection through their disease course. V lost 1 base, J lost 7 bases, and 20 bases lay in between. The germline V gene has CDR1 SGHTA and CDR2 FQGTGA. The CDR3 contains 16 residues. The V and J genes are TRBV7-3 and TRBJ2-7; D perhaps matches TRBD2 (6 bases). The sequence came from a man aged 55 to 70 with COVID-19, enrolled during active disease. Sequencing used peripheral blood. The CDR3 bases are TGTGCCAGCAGCTTAATGGGGGGTGCTGCCGGCGAGGAGCAGTACTTC. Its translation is CASSLMGGAAGEEQYF.